These 28 T cell receptor beta chains were all obtained from the same sample, sequenced in a study of blood T cell repertoires in COVID-19. The method was immunoSEQ multiplex PCR; TCRdb's version includes in-frame clones alone and lacks a portion of them. The sample shows about 67,000 clones, approximately 87% of them seen only once. Sequenced input: peripheral blood. Receptors originate from a man aged 50-60 years with active COVID-19.

The chain is built from TRBV4-1 and TRBJ2-5, with TRBD1 identical over 11 bases. The CDR3 has 16 amino acids. V shed 4 bases and J 3 bases; nucleotides not matched to a gene: 7. Per the germline V gene, CDR1 is MGHRA and CDR2 is YSYEKL. CDR3 nucleotides: TGCGCCAGCAGCCTCCCCGGGACAGGGGGTAAAGAGACCCAGTACTTC. Its protein is CASSLPGTGGKETQYF.

Regarding this clone: At one end the junction does not follow the germline gene, possibly because of a read error. The chain employs TRBV24-1 and TRBJ2-1; a possible D gene is TRBD1 (6 bases). CDR3 length equals 17 residues. Germline V gene sequence: CDR1 KGHDR, CDR2 SFDVKD. The CDR3 DNA is TGTGCCACCAGTGATCAGCAGAAGGGGGTTTCCTTCAATGAGCAGTTCTTC. Amino acid sequence: CATSDQQKGVSFNEQFF.

The gene calls are TRBV27 and TRBJ2-1; 7 bases line up with TRBD2. The CDR3 length is 14 residues. The J segment lost 8 bases and the V segment lost 5 bases, leaving 9 bases of the junction unmatched. The germline V gene encodes CDR1 MNHEY and CDR2 SMNVEV (reference sequence). The CDR3 protein is CASSVGGPLDEQFF. CDR3 nucleotides: TGTGCCAGCAGTGTGGGAGGGCCACTTGATGAGCAGTTCTTC.

This clone was seen only once. V is TRBV4-3 and J is TRBJ1-1; D is unclear. Germline assignment: CDR1 LGHNA and CDR2 YSLEER. The CDR3 is made up of 14 amino acids. V dropped 2 bases and J dropped 5 bases, with 12 bases sitting between them. The CDR3 sequence: CASSQNAGRTEAFF. The CDR3 DNA is TGCGCCAGCAGCCAAAACGCGGGTCGGACTGAAGCTTTCTTT.

The chain uses TRBV6-5 and TRBJ2-5; tentatively, D is TRBD2 (6 bases). V was trimmed by 0 bases and J by 5 bases, leaving 10 bases between them. The CDR3 covers 14 residues. Germline V gene data show CDR1 as MNHEY and CDR2 as SVGAGI. CDR3 nucleotides: TGTGCCAGCAGTTACTCGCGGGGTTGGGAGACCCAGTACTTC. Encoded protein: CASSYSRGWETQYF.

The chain is built from TRBV7-7 and TRBJ2-2; 7 bases align to TRBD1. There are 15 residues in the CDR3. V shed 5 bases, J shed 3 bases, and the junction held 6 bases outside the gene matches. The germline V gene encodes CDR1 SSHAT and CDR2 FNYEAQ (reference sequence). The CDR3 protein is CASSADRRDTGELFF. In DNA, the CDR3 is TGTGCCAGCAGCGCGGACAGGCGAGACACCGGGGAGCTGTTTTTT. Full variable domain (rest looked up from reference TRBV7-7 and TRBJ2-2): GAGVSQSPRYKVTKRGQDVTLRCDPISSHATLYWYQQALGQGPEFLTYFNYEAQPDKSGLPSDRFSAERPEGSISTLTIQRTEQRDSAMYRCASSADRRDTGELFFGEGSRLTVL.

The V and J genes are TRBV2 and TRBJ1-4; TRBD1 agrees at 7 bases. Germline V gene sequence: CDR1 SNHLY, CDR2 FYNNEI. V was pared by 6 bases and J by 8 bases, with 15 bases of the junction left unmatched. The CDR3 is made up of 16 amino acids. The CDR3 sequence is CASSAGLQGREEKLFF. CDR3 bases: TGTGCCAGCAGCGCAGGCCTACAGGGGCGAGAGGAAAAACTGTTTTTT. The whole variable domain, filled in from reference TRBV2 and TRBJ1-4, reads EPEVTQTPSHQVTQMGQEVILRCVPISNHLYFYWYRQILGQKVEFLVSFYNNEISEKSEIFDDQFSVERPDGSNFTLKIRSTKLEDSAMYFCASSAGLQGREEKLFFGSGTQLSVL.

The V call is TRBV9, the J call TRBJ2-3; 11 bases map to TRBD1. With 2 bases clipped from V and 6 bases from J, the junction kept 8 bases outside the gene matches. The CDR3 runs to 16 residues. Germline V gene sequence: CDR1 SGDLS, CDR2 YYNGEE. The CDR3 bases are TGTGCCAGCAGCGTGGGATTGGGACAGGGGGAGGATACGCAGTATTTT. It yields the protein CASSVGLGQGEDTQYF.

The rearrangement joins TRBV6-5 to TRBJ2-7; 7 bases agree with TRBD2. V lost 4 bases and J lost 1; bases outside the gene matches: 7. CDR1 and CDR2 (germline): MNHEY, SVGAGI. The CDR3 extends over 15 amino acids. The CDR3 sequence: CASSSPSGSSYEQYF. The CDR3 DNA reads TGTGCCAGCAGTTCCCCTAGCGGATCTTCCTACGAGCAGTACTTC.

The chain is built from TRBV12-3 or TRBV12-4 and TRBJ2-5; 9 positions agree with TRBD2. J gave up 5 bases and V 6 bases, and 4 bases lay outside the gene matches. This CDR3 spans 13 amino acids. CDR3 in amino acids: CASRRGGGETQYF. DNA of the CDR3: TGTGCCAGCAGGCGGGGGGGCGGGGAGACCCAGTACTTC.

The V call is TRBV7-2, the J call TRBJ2-1; 7 bases line up with TRBD2. J was trimmed by 10 bases and V by 3 bases; bases with no gene match: 9. The germline CDR1 and CDR2 sequences are SGHTA and FQGNSA. CDR3 length equals 14 residues. Here the CDR3 reads CASSFFLSREEQFF. The CDR3 DNA follows: TGTGCCAGCAGCTTCTTTTTATCGCGGGAGGAGCAGTTCTTC. The complete variable domain, with remaining parts taken from reference TRBV7-2 and TRBJ2-1, reads GAGVSQSPSNKVTEKGKDVELRCDPISGHTALYWYRQSLGQGLEFLIYFQGNSAPDKSGLPSDRFSAERTGGSVSTLTIQRTQQEDSAVYLCASSFFLSREEQFFGPGTRLTVL.

This clone was counted once. CDR3 sequence reads: CASRTQGRRNTGELFF. In nucleotides, the CDR3 is TGTGCCAGTAGGACACAGGGGCGGCGGAACACCGGGGAGCTGTTTTTT. The chain uses TRBV19 and TRBJ2-2; 7 nucleotides agree with TRBD1. The J segment lost 1 base and the V segment lost 6 bases, leaving 8 bases of the junction unmatched. CDR1 is LNHDA, CDR2 SQIVND, per germline (reference sequence). CDR3 size: 16 residues.

The rearrangement uses TRBV3-1 (or the pseudogene TRBV3-2) and TRBJ1-2; 8 positions match TRBD1. The CDR3 totals 14 residues. V was pared by 1 base and J by 7 bases, with 5 bases of the junction left unmatched. The V gene's germline CDR1 is LGHDT and CDR2 YNNKEL (reference sequence). In nucleotides, the CDR3 is TGTGCCAGCAGCCAAGGCGGACAGGGTCGTGGCTACACCTTC. Translated: CASSQGGQGRGYTF.

J is TRBJ2-2 and V is TRBV24-1; 9 nucleotides agree with TRBD1. The CDR3 totals 14 residues. The V gene end was trimmed by 7 bases and the J gene end by 3 bases; junction bases not matched to a gene: 2. Per the germline V gene, CDR1 is KGHDR and CDR2 is SFDVKD. The CDR3 protein is CATRRTGDTGELFF. CDR3 nucleotides: TGTGCCACCAGACGGACAGGGGACACCGGGGAGCTGTTTTTT.

The table lists this clone with a few counts. This rearrangement joins TRBV4-3 to TRBJ1-5; 9 bases are a match to TRBD1. CDR1 LGHNA and CDR2 YSLEER come from the germline V gene. With V trimmed by 0 bases and J by 5 bases, 5 bases remained unmatched. This CDR3 comprises 16 residues. CDR3: CASSQDLGQGYQPQHF. The CDR3, as DNA: TGCGCCAGCAGCCAAGATCTCGGACAGGGGTATCAGCCCCAGCATTTT.

The rearrangement uses TRBV6-1 and TRBJ2-5, with D uncertain. CDR1 and CDR2 (germline): MNHNS, SASEGT. This CDR3 region has 15 residues. The germline V and J ends were trimmed by 2 bases and 2 bases, with 12 bases remaining between them. CDR3: CASSEWSRKQETQYF. The CDR3, as DNA: TGTGCCAGCAGTGAATGGTCTAGAAAACAAGAGACCCAGTACTTC.

The chain is built from TRBV12-3 or TRBV12-4 and TRBJ1-1; the D gene is possibly TRBD1 (5 bases). V was pared by 3 bases and J by 4 bases, with 9 bases between. The CDR3 is 13 amino acids. In nucleotides, the CDR3 is TGTGCCAGCAGTTTGGCTAGGGGCACTGAAGCTTTCTTT. Residues: CASSLARGTEAFF.

The chain is built from TRBV11-2 and TRBJ2-1; D is perhaps TRBD2 (7 bases). V was clipped by 7 bases and J by 5 bases, with 18 bases between them. Germline assignment: CDR1 SGHAT and CDR2 FQNNGV. This CDR3 has 15 amino acids. CDR3 region: CASTQGRDAHNEQFF. CDR3 coding DNA: TGTGCCAGCACCCAGGGGAGGGATGCACACAATGAGCAGTTCTTC. Based on the CDR3 plus reference TRBV11-2 and TRBJ2-1, the full variable domain is EAGVAQSPRYKIIEKRQSVAFWCNPISGHATLYWYQQILGQGPKLLIQFQNNGVVDDSQLPKDRFSAERLKGVDSTLKIQPAKLEDSAVYLCASTQGRDAHNEQFFGPGTRLTVL.

This clone was found a few times. The chain recombines TRBV19 with TRBJ2-3; D is perhaps TRBD1 (5 bases). In germline, CDR1 is LNHDA, CDR2 SQIVND (reference sequence). Deletions cut 6 bases from V and 0 bases from J, with 10 bases between. The CDR3 length is 14 residues. Here the CDR3 reads CASRRQPSTDTQYF. In DNA, the CDR3 is TGTGCCAGTAGGAGACAGCCTAGCACAGATACGCAGTATTTT.

This clone was detected a few times. The V call is TRBV28, the J call TRBJ1-5; a weak D match, TRBD1 (6 bases). Germline values: CDR1 MDHEN, CDR2 SYDVKM. This CDR3 contains 15 residues. V was trimmed by 2 bases and J by 0 bases, leaving 8 bases between them. CDR3 in amino acids: CASSLRGASNQPQHF. DNA for the CDR3: TGTGCCAGCAGTTTACGGGGGGCTAGCAATCAGCCCCAGCATTTT.

This rearrangement joins TRBV18 to TRBJ2-3; the D gene is possibly TRBD2 (5 bases). Trimming cost V 3 bases and J 0 bases, with 10 bases left between them. This CDR3 has 15 residues. Germline V CDR1 and CDR2: KGHSH, LQKENI. For the CDR3, the DNA is TGTGCCAGCTCACCGACGGGCGGGAGCACAGATACGCAGTATTTT. This codes for CASSPTGGSTDTQYF.

The chain recombines TRBV6-4 with TRBJ1-3; the match to TRBD1 covers 7 bases. The V gene's germline CDR1 is MRHNA and CDR2 SNTAGT. This CDR3 is 16 amino acids long. J gave up 4 bases and V 4 bases, and 10 bases lay outside the gene matches. The CDR3 nucleotides read TGTGCCAGCAGTGCCCAGGGGGGTTATGACGGAAACACCATATATTTT. Translating it yields CASSAQGGYDGNTIYF.

The rearrangement joins TRBV28 to TRBJ1-5; maybe TRBD1 (5 bases). Trimming took off 4 bases at V and 3 bases at J, with 19 bases between the two ends. Germline V lookup: CDR1 MDHEN, CDR2 SYDVKM. CDR3 length equals 17 residues. The CDR3: CASSSFIQVKPNQPQHF. The DNA of the CDR3 is TGTGCCAGCAGTTCGTTCATACAGGTCAAGCCCAATCAGCCCCAGCATTTT.

The V gene is TRBV6-1, the J gene TRBJ1-2; D uncertain. The V and J ends lost 3 bases and 0 bases respectively, with 8 bases between them. Germline assignment: CDR1 MNHNS and CDR2 SASEGT. This CDR3 has 14 amino acids. CDR3 sequence reads: CASSDRGANYGYTF. The CDR3 DNA is TGTGCCAGCAGTGATCGGGGAGCTAACTATGGCTACACCTTC.

V is TRBV7-2 and J is TRBJ1-5; TRBD1 might be the D (6 bases). The CDR3 is 14 residues long. Trimming removed 6 bases from V and 5 bases from J, with 14 bases in between. CDR1 and CDR2 from the germline V gene are SGHTA and FQGNSA. The CDR3 loop is CASSFAGADQPQHF. As DNA, the CDR3 is TGTGCCAGCAGTTTTGCAGGGGCGGATCAGCCCCAGCATTTT.

The rearrangement uses TRBV12-3 or TRBV12-4 and TRBJ1-1, with TRBD1 identical over 8 bases. Trimming removed 6 bases from V and 7 bases from J; junction bases left unmatched: 7. This CDR3 spans 13 amino acids. The CDR3 here is CASSLQGAGEAFF. The DNA for the CDR3 is TGTGCCAGCAGCCTTCAGGGGGCGGGTGAAGCTTTCTTT.

The V and J genes are TRBV4-3 and TRBJ2-7; maybe TRBD1 (5 bases). The germline gives CDR1 LGHNA, CDR2 YSLEER. The V and J ends lost 2 bases and 2 bases respectively, with 10 bases between them. CDR3 length: 14 amino acids. CDR3 protein: CASSQSGQAYEQYF. In DNA, the CDR3 is TGCGCCAGCAGCCAATCAGGGCAGGCCTACGAGCAGTACTTC.

This clone is a singleton in its sample. V usage is TRBV19 and J usage is TRBJ2-1; D might be TRBD2 (6 bases). The CDR3 runs 17 residues. V was pared by 2 bases and J by 5 bases, with 19 bases between. The V gene's germline CDR1 is LNHDA and CDR2 SQIVND (reference sequence). The CDR3 DNA reads TGTGCCAGTAGTATAATCACGGGACTCGGGAGAGACAATGAGCAGTTCTTC. Its translation: CASSIITGLGRDNEQFF. The entire variable domain, with the rest obtained from reference TRBV19 and TRBJ2-1, is as follows: DGGITQSPKYLFRKEGQNVTLSCEQNLNHDAMYWYRQDPGQGLRLIYYSQIVNDFQKGDIAEGYSVSREKKESFPLTVTSAQKNPTAFYLCASSIITGLGRDNEQFFGPGTRLTVL.